This T cell receptor (beta chain) stems from a study of breast tumors, draining lymph nodes, adjacent tissues. TCRdb re-derived calls from the multiplex PCR reads in MiXCR, one entry per CDR3 protein. Altogether fewer than 200,000 distinct CDR3 sequences are present, about 33% being singletons, with the ten largest covering approximately 4.3%. The CDR3 totals 11 residues. V dropped 3 bases and J dropped 8 bases, with 5 bases sitting between them. Germline CDR1 reads SGHTA; CDR2 reads FQGNSA. This clonotype was seen at least ten times. Its target is unknown. Study results and limitations: Tumor TCR diversity was below lymph nodes but above nontumor tissue. Luminal-like breast cancer showed significantly greater tumor-nontumor repertoire similarity than basal-like breast cancer did. The data were judged consistent with most tumor T cells coming from lymph node and expanding in tumor.

Axillary draining lymph nodes of breast cancer patients supplied the node samples. Material: axillary lymph node tissue. The TCR comes from a female donor with breast cancer. Some clones in this sample may be carry-over from other donors' samples. The chain uses TRBV7-2 and TRBJ2-1; D gene ambiguous. CDR3 sequence reads: CASSFVDEQFF. CDR3 in DNA: TGTGCCAGCAGCTTCGTTGATGAGCAGTTCTTC.